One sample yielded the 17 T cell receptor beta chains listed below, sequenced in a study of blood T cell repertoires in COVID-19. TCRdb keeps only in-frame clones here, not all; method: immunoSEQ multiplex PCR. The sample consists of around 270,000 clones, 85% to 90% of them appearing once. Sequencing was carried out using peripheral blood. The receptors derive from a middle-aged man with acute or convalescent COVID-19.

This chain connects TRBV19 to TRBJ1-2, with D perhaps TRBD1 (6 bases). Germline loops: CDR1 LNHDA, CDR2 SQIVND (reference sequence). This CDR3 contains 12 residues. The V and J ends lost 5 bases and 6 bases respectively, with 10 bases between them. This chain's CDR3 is CASSLQGDGYTF. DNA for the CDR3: TGTGCCAGTAGTTTACAGGGAGATGGCTACACCTTC.

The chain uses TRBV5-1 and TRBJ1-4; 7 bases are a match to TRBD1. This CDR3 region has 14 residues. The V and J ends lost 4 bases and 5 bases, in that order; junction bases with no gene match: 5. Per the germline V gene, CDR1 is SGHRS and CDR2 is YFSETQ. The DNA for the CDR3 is TGCGCCAGCAGCGAAGAGGGGGCAAATGAAAAACTGTTTTTT. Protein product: CASSEEGANEKLFF.

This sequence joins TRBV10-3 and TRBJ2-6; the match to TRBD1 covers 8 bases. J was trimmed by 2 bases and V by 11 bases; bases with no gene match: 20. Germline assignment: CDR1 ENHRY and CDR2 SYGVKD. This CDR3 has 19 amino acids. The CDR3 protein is CAHASGDGQGGPGANVLTF. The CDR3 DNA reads TGTGCCCATGCATCTGGGGACGGACAGGGCGGCCCTGGGGCCAACGTCCTGACTTTC.

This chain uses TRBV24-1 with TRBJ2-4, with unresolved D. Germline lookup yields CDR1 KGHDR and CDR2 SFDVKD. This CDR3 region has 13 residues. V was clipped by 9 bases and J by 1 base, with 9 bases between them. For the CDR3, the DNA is TGTGCCACCGTCCGAGGTGCCAAAAACATTCAGTACTTC. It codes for CATVRGAKNIQYF.

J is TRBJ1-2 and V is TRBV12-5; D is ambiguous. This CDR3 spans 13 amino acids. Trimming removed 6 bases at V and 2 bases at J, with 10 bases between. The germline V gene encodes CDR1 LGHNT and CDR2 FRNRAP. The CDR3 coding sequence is TGTGCTAGTGGACCCGGGTTGAACTATGGCTACACCTTC. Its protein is CASGPGLNYGYTF.

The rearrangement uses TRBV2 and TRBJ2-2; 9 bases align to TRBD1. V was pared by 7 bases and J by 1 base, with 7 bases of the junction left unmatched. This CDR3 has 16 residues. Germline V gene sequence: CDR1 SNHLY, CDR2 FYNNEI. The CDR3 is CASTPRTGENTGELFF. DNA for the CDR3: TGTGCCAGCACCCCCCGGACAGGGGAGAACACCGGGGAGCTGTTTTTT.

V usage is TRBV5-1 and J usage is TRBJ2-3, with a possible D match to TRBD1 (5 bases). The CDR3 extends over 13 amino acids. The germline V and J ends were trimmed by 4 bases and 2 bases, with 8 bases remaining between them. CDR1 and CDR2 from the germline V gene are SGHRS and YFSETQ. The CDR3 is CASSVDTTDTQYF. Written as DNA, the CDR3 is TGCGCCAGCAGCGTGGACACCACAGATACGCAGTATTTT.

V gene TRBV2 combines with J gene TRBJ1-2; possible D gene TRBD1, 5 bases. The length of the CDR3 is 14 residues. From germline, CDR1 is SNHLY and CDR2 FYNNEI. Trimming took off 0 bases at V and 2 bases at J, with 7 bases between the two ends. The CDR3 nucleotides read TGTGCCAGCAGTGAAGCGGGGGGGAACTATGGCTACACCTTC. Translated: CASSEAGGNYGYTF.

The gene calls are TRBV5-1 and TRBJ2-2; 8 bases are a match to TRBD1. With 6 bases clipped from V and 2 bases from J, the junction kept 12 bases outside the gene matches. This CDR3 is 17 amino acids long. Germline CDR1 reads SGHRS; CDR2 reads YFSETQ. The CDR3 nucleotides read TGCGCCAGCAAGATGGGCCCGACAGGGGTAAACACCGGGGAGCTGTTTTTT. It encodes CASKMGPTGVNTGELFF.

CDR3 nucleotide sequence: TGTGCCAGCAGTTCCGTCGGGAGTAGCAATCAGCCCCAGCATTTT. As protein: CASSSVGSSNQPQHF. This chain links TRBV6-5 with TRBJ1-5; no definite D call. Trimming left V 4 bases short and J 0 bases short, with 10 bases between. CDR1 and CDR2 (germline): MNHEY, SVGAGI. CDR3 size: 15 residues.

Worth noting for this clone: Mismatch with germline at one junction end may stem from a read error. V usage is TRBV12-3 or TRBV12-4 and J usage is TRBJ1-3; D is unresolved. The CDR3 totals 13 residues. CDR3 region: CASSLATGNTIYF. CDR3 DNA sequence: TGTGCCAGCAGTTTAGCGACTGGGAACACCATATATTTT.

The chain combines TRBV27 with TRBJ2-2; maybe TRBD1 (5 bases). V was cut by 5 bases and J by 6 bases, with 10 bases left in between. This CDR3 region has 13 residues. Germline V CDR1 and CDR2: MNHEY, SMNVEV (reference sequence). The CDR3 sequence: CASSLTGAGELFF. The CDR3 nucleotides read TGTGCCAGCAGTCTTACAGGAGCCGGGGAGCTGTTTTTT.

The CDR3 loop is CASSWYGGGYGYTF. CDR3 nucleotides: TGTGCCAGCAGCTGGTACGGGGGAGGCTATGGCTACACCTTC. This chain uses TRBV5-6 with TRBJ1-2; D might be TRBD1 (5 bases). Germline V CDR1 and CDR2: SGHDT, YYEEEE. This CDR3 region has 14 residues. Trimming stripped 3 bases from V and 4 bases from J, with 13 bases between.

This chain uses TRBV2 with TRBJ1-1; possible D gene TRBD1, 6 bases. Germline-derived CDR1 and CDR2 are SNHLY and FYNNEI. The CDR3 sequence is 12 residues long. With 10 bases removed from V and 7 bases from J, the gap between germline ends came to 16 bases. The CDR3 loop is CATGFRGGEAFF. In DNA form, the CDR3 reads TGTGCCACAGGGTTCAGGGGCGGTGAAGCTTTCTTT.

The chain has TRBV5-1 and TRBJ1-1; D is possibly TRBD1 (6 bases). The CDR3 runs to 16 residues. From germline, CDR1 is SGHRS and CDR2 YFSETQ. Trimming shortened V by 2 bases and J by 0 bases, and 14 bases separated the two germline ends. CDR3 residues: CASSLRAGAMNTEAFF. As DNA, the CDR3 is TGCGCCAGCAGCTTACGAGCAGGGGCCATGAACACTGAAGCTTTCTTT.

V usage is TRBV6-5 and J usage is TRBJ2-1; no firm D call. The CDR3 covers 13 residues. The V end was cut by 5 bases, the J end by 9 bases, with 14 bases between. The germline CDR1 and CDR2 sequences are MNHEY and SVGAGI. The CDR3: CASSRGLEVEQFF. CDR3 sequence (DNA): TGTGCCAGCAGTCGAGGTCTAGAGGTTGAGCAGTTCTTC.

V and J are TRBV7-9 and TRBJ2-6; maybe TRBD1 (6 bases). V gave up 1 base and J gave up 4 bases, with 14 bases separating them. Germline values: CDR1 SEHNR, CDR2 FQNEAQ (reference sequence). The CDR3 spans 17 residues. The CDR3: CASSLDLTGSGANVLTF. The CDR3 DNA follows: TGTGCCAGCAGCTTAGATTTGACAGGATCAGGGGCCAACGTCCTGACTTTC.